This T cell receptor beta chain was documented in a study of T cell changes during pregnancy in multiple sclerosis. Profiling relied on immunoSEQ multiplex PCR, and the TCRdb table lists in-frame clones only, not all of them. The top ten clones hold roughly 2.4% of a sample with roughly 90,000 clones, 94% of them seen once. The CDR3 is 14 residues long. CDR1 SGHNT and CDR2 YENEEA come from the germline V gene. The trim removed 5 bases at V and 6 bases at J, leaving 6 bases unmatched. The V gene is TRBV11-3, the J gene TRBJ2-1; 8 bases match TRBD1. The receptor comes from a female donor with multiple sclerosis, enrolled in a pregnancy study. The sequencing used peripheral blood, collected in the third trimester of pregnancy. The CDR3 reads CASSLNTGGNEQFF. In nucleotides, the CDR3 is TGTGCCAGCAGCCTCAACACAGGGGGCAATGAGCAGTTCTTC.